This note documents a single T cell receptor (beta chain) sequence. The germline V and J ends were trimmed by 4 bases and 5 bases, with 17 bases remaining between them. Germline lookup yields CDR1 MNHEY and CDR2 SVGEGT. This CDR3 has 16 residues. Adults between about 18 and 95 years of age took part from about 24 US areas. Each participant's cohort was designated according to participant-reported clinical history. This record comes from a study of blood T cell repertoires in COVID-19. Study details: Samples of COVID-19 (acute and convalescent) were obtained from the United States, Italy and Spain. PBMCs, B-cell-depleted T cells, or T cells were the source of the cDNA or gDNA that made up the material.

The assay was immunoSEQ multiplex PCR, and TCRdb's table has in-frame clones only and misses some. The repertoire holds around 250,000 clones, 84% seen once, with roughly 3.6% in the top ten. The chain recombines TRBV6-2 or TRBV6-3 with TRBJ1-4; D remains unclear. This clonotype was obtained from a man in his fifties who had recovered from COVID-19. What was sequenced was PBMCs or T cells enriched from blood (not recorded which). CDR3 region: CASSSLTRLRNEKLFF. In DNA form, the CDR3 reads TGTGCCAGCAGTTCCTTAACAAGACTGAGAAATGAAAAACTGTTTTTT.